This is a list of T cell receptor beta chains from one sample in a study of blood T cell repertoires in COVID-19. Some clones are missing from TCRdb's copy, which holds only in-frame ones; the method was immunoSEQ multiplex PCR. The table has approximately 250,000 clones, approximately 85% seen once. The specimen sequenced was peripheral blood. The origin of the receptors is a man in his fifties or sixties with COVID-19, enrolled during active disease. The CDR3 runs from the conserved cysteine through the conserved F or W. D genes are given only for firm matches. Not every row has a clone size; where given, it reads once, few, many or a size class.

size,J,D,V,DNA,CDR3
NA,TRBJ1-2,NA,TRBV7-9,TGTGCCAGCAGCCTCCCGGGTAGGGGGGGGTATGGCTACACCTTC,CASSLPGRGGYGYTF
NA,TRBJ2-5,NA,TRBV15,TGTGCCACCAGCAGCTACAGGGGACTAGATGGGACCCAGTACTTC,CATSSYRGLDGTQYF
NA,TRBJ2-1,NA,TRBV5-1,TGCGCCAGCAGCACACGACAGAGTGGGAATGAGCAGTTCTTC,CASSTRQSGNEQFF
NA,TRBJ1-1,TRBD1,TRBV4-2,TGTGCCAGCAGCCAAGAACAGGGGGCGAAGTACGGTGAAGCTTTCTTT,CASSQEQGAKYGEAFF
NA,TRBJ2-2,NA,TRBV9,TGTGCCAGCAGCGCCTCAGGGGTGAACACCGGGGAGCTGTTTTTT,CASSASGVNTGELFF
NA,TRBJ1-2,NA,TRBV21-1,TGTGCCAGCAGCAAAGAGCGCCCGTCGGGGGGCGCGGACTATGGCTACACCTTC,CASSKERPSGGADYGYTF
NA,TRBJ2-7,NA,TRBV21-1,TGTGCCAGCAGCGAATATCCCGGGACTAGCTGCCATAAGCAGTACTTC,CASSEYPGTSCHKQYF
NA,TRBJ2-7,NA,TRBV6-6,TGTGCCAGCAGTTATGTCCGGGACGAGCAGTACTTC,CASSYVRDEQYF
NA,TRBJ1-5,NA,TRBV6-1,TGTGCCAGCAGTGTGGTAGGGGGTCATGTTAGCAATCAGCCCCAGCATTTT,CASSVVGGHVSNQPQHF
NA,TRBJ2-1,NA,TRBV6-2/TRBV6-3,TGTGCCAGCAGCTCCCCCCCAGCGGTCTTATACAATGAGCAGTTCTTC,CASSSPPAVLYNEQFF
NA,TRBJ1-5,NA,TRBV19,TGTGCCAGTAGTCCCGACTATAGCAATCAGCCCCAGCATTTT,CASSPDYSNQPQHF
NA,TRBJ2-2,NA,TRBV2,TGTGCCAGCAGCCAGGGGTCCGGGGAGCTGTTTTTT,CASSQGSGELFF
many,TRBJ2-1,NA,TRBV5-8,TGTGCCAGCAGCTTAGACAGGGAGCAGTTCTTC,CASSLDREQFF
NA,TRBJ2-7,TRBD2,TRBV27,TGTGCCAGCAGTCCGACGGCCAGCGGGGGATACTACGAGCAGTACTTC,CASSPTASGGYYEQYF
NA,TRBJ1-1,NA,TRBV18,TGTGCCAGCTCACCATCACGGGTAACTGGGAACACTGAAGCTTTCTTT,CASSPSRVTGNTEAFF
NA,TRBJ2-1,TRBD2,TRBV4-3,TGCGCCAGCAGCCAGAATCCAGGACTAGCGGGGGGTAATGAGCAGTTCTTC,CASSQNPGLAGGNEQFF
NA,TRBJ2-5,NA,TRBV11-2,TGTGCCAGCAGCTTAGAAGGGGGCGGGAAGACCCAGTACTTC,CASSLEGGGKTQYF
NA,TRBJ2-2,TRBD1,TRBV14,TGTGCCAGCCGGGACAGCGCGAACACCGGGGAGCTGTTTTTT,CASRDSANTGELFF
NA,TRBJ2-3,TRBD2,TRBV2,TGTGCCAGCAGGGCTAAAGCGGGGGGGCCCGATACGCAGTATTTT,CASRAKAGGPDTQYF
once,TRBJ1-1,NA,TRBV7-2,TGTGCCAGTACTCAGGGCATGAACACTGAAGCTTTCTTT,CASTQGMNTEAFF
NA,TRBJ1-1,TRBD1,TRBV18,TGTGCCAGCTCACCACGTTCGTTGGCAGGGGGTATTGGGAACACTGAAGCTTTCTTT,CASSPRSLAGGIGNTEAFF
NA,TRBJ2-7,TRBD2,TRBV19,TGTGCCAGTAGGGGACTAGCCGAGAAGTCCTACGAGCAGTACTTC,CASRGLAEKSYEQYF
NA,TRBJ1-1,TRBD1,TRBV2,TGTGCCAGCAGTAGACCTCAGACAGGGAAAGCTTTCTTT,CASSRPQTGKAFF
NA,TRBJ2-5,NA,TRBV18,TGTGCCAGCTCACTAGAAAGTTCCCAAGAGACCCAGTACTTC,CASSLESSQETQYF
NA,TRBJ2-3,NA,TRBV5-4,TGTGCCAGCAGCCCCCACAGGGCAGGGCAGAACACAGATACGCAGTATTTT,CASSPHRAGQNTDTQYF
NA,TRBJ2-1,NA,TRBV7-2,TGTGCCAGCAGACCCCTTGGGGGGAATGAGCAGTTCTTC,CASRPLGGNEQFF
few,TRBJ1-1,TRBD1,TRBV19,TGTGCCAGTAGTCCCCAAAGACAGGGTACCACTGAAGCTTTCTTT,CASSPQRQGTTEAFF
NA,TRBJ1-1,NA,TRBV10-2,TGCGCCAGCAGTGAGAGGGGAACAAGGACTGAAGCTTTCTTT,CASSERGTRTEAFF
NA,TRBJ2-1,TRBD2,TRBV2,TGTGCCAGCGCCGCGGGGGGGCTTGAGCAGTTCTTC,CASAAGGLEQFF
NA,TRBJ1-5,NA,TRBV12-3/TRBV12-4,TGTGCCAGCAGTTCGGGGGTGGCCCAGCCCCAGCATTTT,CASSSGVAQPQHF
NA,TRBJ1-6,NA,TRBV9,TGTGCCAGCAGCGTAGATCAGGGTAATTCACCCCTCCACTTT,CASSVDQGNSPLHF
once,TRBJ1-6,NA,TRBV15,TGTGCCACCAGCAGAGACTTCCATAATTCACCCCTCCACTTT,CATSRDFHNSPLHF
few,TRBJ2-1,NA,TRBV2,TGTGCCAGCAGAATTACCCTTAGCTCCTACAATGAGCAGTTCTTC,CASRITLSSYNEQFF
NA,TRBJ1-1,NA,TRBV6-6,TGTGCCAGCAGTTACTTGGGGGCTCGGCAGAACACTGAAGCTTTCTTT,CASSYLGARQNTEAFF
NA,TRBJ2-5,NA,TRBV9,TGTGCCAGCAGCCCCATGGCGGGAGAGACCCAGTACTTC,CASSPMAGETQYF
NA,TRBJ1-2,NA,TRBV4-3,TGCGCCAGCAGCGCACTCGCGGAGGGTTCGGGCTACACCTTC,CASSALAEGSGYTF
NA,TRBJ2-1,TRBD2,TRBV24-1,TGTGCCACCAGTGATGCGCGGGGGGGGTTTCAGAATGAGCAGTTCTTC,CATSDARGGFQNEQFF
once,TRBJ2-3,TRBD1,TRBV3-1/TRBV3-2,TGTGCCAGCAGCCAAGCGACAGGGGTCGCGGCAGATACGCAGTATTTT,CASSQATGVAADTQYF
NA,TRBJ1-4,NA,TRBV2,TGTGCCAGCAGTGAGCGCGGGACGCAGTTGGGTGAAAAACTGTTTTTT,CASSERGTQLGEKLFF
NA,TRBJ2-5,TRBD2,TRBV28,TGTGCCAGCAGTTCTAGCGGGGGGGGAAGATGGACCCAGTACTTC,CASSSSGGGRWTQYF
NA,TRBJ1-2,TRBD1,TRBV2,TGTGCCAGCAGTAGAAACCGGGACAGGGATCCGCATGGCTACACCTTC,CASSRNRDRDPHGYTF
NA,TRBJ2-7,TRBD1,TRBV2,TGTGCCACCGACCCGGGACAGGGGGTAAAGCAGTACTTC,CATDPGQGVKQYF
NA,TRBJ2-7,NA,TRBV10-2,TGCGCCAGCAGCCTAGTCTACGCGGAATACGAGCAGTACTTC,CASSLVYAEYEQYF
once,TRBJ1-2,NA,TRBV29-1,TGCAGCGTTGAAGATGGGTATCGACACACTCATAACTATGGCTACACCTTC,CSVEDGYRHTHNYGYTF
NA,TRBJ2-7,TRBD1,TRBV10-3,TGTGCCATCATGGGACAGGGGGCCTACGAGCAGTACTTC,CAIMGQGAYEQYF
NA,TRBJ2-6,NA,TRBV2,TGTGCCAGCAGCCCACAGGGCCCTCACTCTGGGGCCAACGTCCTGACTTTC,CASSPQGPHSGANVLTF
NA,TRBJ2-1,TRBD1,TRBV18,TGTGCCAGCTCACCATTCGGGGCACAGGGGGGTGAGCAGTTCTTC,CASSPFGAQGGEQFF
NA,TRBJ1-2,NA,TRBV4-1,TGCGCCAGCAGCCAAGATCTTCGGGGCTATGGCTACACCTTC,CASSQDLRGYGYTF